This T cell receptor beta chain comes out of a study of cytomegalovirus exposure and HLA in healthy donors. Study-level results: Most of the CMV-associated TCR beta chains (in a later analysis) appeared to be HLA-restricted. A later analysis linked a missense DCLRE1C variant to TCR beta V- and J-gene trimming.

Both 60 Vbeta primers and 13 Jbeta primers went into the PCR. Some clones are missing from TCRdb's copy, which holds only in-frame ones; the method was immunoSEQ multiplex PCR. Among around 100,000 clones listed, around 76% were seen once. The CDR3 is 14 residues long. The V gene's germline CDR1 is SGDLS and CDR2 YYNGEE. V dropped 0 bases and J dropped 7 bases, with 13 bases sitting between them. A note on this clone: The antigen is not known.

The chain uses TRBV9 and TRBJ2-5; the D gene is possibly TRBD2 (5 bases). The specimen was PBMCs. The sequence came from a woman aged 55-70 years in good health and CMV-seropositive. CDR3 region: CASSVDGSWGTQYF. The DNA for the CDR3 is TGTGCCAGCAGCGTAGATGGGAGTTGGGGGACCCAGTACTTC.